This TCR beta chain was identified during a study of CD8+ T cells in alopecia areata. Overall study context: Treatment comprised oral tofacitinib, 5 to 10 mg twice daily, in treated patients. Study-wide findings and caveats: Scalp specimens additionally yield sequences from normal skin's resident alphabeta T cells. Higher clonality and more expanded CD8+ clones appeared in lesional than normal scalp. The study found tofacitinib significantly decreased scalp clonality and expanded CD8+ clones among the top 100.

Trimming removed 7 bases at V and 8 bases at J, with 19 bases between. CDR3 length: 13 residues. Germline V gene data show CDR1 as SQVTM and CDR2 as ANQGSEA. As concerns this clone: What it recognizes is unknown.

The treatment is: oral pan-JAK inhibitor, 5-10 mg twice daily. Extracted RNA was reverse transcribed, and the resulting cDNA served as sequencing template. Measured with immunoSEQ multiplex PCR; TCRdb has only the in-frame clones, and not every one. Of about 200,000 clones listed, roughly 66% were seen once; the top ten hold approximately 1%. The sequences come from CD4+ T cells sorted from blood, collected at week 24, from a patient treated with tofacitinib. The receptor's source is a human donor with alopecia areata. J is TRBJ2-3 and V is TRBV29-1; tentative D call: TRBD2 (5 bases). CDR3 DNA: TGCAGCGCACGAACCGTAGGGAGTGGTACGCAGTATTTT. This translates into CSARTVGSGTQYF.